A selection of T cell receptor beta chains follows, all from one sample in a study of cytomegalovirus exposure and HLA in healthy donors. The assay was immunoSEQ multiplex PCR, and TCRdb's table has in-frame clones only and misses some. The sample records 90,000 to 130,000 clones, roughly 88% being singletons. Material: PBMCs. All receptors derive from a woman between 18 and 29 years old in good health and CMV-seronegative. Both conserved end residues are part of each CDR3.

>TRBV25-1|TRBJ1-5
CASSPGQGNDQPQHF
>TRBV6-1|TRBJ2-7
CASSEAYDQKTGRGKRYEQYF
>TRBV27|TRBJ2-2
CASSLSPGQGADGELFF
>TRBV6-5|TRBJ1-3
CASSPFGRNTIYF
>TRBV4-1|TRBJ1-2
CASSQGGQGAFKGYTF
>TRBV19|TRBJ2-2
CASSITAGGPETGELFF
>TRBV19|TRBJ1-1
CASSIDSTSNTEAFF
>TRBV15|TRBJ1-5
CATSSRAGLSNQPQHF
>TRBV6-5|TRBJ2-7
CASRTSAYEQYF
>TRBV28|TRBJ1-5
CASSTGQGAYQPQHF
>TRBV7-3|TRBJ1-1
CASSLTHGNTEAFF
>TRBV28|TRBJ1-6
CASLRSPRGQLYNSPLHF
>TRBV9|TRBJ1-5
CASSRGGDGQPQHF
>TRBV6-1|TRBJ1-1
CASSDSRNTEAFF
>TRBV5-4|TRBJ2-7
CASSLGRDYEQYF
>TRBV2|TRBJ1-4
CASSLPTAANEKLFF
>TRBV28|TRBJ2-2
CASRGGTGTGELFF
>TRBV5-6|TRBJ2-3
CASSQTFPRGVKITDTQYF
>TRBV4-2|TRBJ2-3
CASSQDRGGADTQYF
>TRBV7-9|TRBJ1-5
CASSSGQGYQPQHF
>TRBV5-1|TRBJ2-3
CASSYGGGAGDTQYF
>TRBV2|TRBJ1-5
CASRETGPQHF
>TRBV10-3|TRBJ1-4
CAASQGNEKLFF
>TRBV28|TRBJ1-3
CASSLPRTGTTSTIYF
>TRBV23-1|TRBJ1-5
CASSQSAGGVQPQHF
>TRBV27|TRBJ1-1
CASSYTPRENTEAFF
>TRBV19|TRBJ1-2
CASSIGRIHGYTF
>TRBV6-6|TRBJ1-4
CAATSGANEKLFF
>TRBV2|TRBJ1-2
CASILGKGIYGYTF
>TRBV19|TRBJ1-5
CATSAGAGRSNQPQHF
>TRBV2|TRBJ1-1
CASSGSDRGLNTEAFF
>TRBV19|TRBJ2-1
CASRERGGMDEQFF
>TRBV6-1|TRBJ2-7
CASRADSGGGEQYF
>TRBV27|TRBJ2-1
CASRVSGGASHEQFF
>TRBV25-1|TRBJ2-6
CAAADGGSSGANVLTF
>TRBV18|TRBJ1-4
CASSPGSPNEKLFF
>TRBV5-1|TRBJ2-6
CASTPGTGHSGANVLTF